The rows below give T cell receptor beta chains drawn from one sample of a study of blood T cell repertoires in COVID-19. Sequencing used immunoSEQ multiplex PCR; TCRdb keeps in-frame clones, though not all of them. The table shows some 67,000 clones, with around nine tenths occurring only once. The sample consisted of peripheral blood. These receptors all stem from a woman between 18 and 29 years old with acute or convalescent COVID-19. Each CDR3 is given without its conserved first and last residue.

cdr3_aa j_call v_call
ASSPQGGDTQY TRBJ2-3 TRBV18
ASRRDTNNEQF TRBJ2-1 TRBV2
ASSPPGTGYNEQF TRBJ2-1 TRBV6-2/TRBV6-3
ASSIVSNYGYT TRBJ1-2 TRBV19
ASSGGTSAIDEQF TRBJ2-1 TRBV7-8
AGQDRRETQY TRBJ2-5 TRBV6-5
ASNPVSGGAIDTQY TRBJ2-3 TRBV7-2
ASSWSRQGGYGYT TRBJ1-2 TRBV6-2/TRBV6-3
ASSLSGGGGTQY TRBJ2-5 TRBV5-8
ASSLEARRDRGLASDEQY TRBJ2-7 TRBV5-1
ASGQTNQPQH TRBJ1-5 TRBV10-2
ASSYTGVRLSTEAF TRBJ1-1 TRBV28
ASSPPIGAGTDTQY TRBJ2-3 TRBV28
ASSVLWYGHNEKLF TRBJ1-4 TRBV10-1
ASSPVFGENTEAF TRBJ1-1 TRBV5-1
ASNLGTGPSYEQY TRBJ2-7 TRBV28
ASSELDRVDGYT TRBJ1-2 TRBV6-1
ASSVGEGGSGNTIY TRBJ1-3 TRBV9
ASSSAHGTYEQY TRBJ2-7 TRBV4-3
ASRTVKGRLANYGYT TRBJ1-2 TRBV5-4
ATEGSEQY TRBJ2-7 TRBV7-9
ASSWGVGPNTEAF TRBJ1-1 TRBV5-8
ASSSQQGGVSEQY TRBJ2-7 TRBV19
ASSLNGERAGANVLT TRBJ2-6 TRBV5-1
ASSPWGENQPQH TRBJ1-5 TRBV18
ASSPGTGDTGELF TRBJ2-2 TRBV5-1
ASSSNRQTSGNTIY TRBJ1-3 TRBV28
AWIGHHYGYT TRBJ1-2 TRBV30
ASLTGVGNTIY TRBJ1-3 TRBV7-9
ASSPPDRSDYT TRBJ1-2 TRBV7-9
ASSYWDLQETQY TRBJ2-5 TRBV5-1
ASRGTGGSQPQH TRBJ1-5 TRBV6-1
ASSSTGGYSNQPQH TRBJ1-5 TRBV19
AWTTGPNYGYT TRBJ1-2 TRBV30
ASSTVGGASYGYT TRBJ1-2 TRBV19
ASTGLANTEAF TRBJ1-1 TRBV6-6
ASSPNPTGFNYGYT TRBJ1-2 TRBV19
ASSLGHPTNSPLH TRBJ1-6 TRBV14
ASSTLSGDDEQY TRBJ2-7 TRBV6-5
ASSQGYGGYT TRBJ1-2 TRBV14
ASSFRGTNEKLF TRBJ1-4 TRBV7-9
ASSLSLGTNTEAF TRBJ1-1 TRBV5-1
ASTSSYNSPLH TRBJ1-6 TRBV10-3
ASRAPGQGAGGYT TRBJ1-2 TRBV6-5
ASSNRGNTNEKLF TRBJ1-4 TRBV6-6
ASSQDAGYSTDTQY TRBJ2-3 TRBV4-3